Sequencing of this T cell receptor (beta chain) was carried out in a study of response to subunit inactivated influenza vaccine. This clonotype was detected a few times. No antigen is known for it. Overall study findings and caveats: Authors proposed each seasonal influenza vaccination draws in few new T cells.

TCRdb called the RT-PCR reads again in MiXCR, with one record for every CDR3 protein. This table has approximately 730,000 distinct CDR3 sequences, around 13% appearing once. CDR1 and CDR2 from the germline V gene are LNHDA and SQIVND (reference sequence). This CDR3 has 12 residues. Trimming took 0 bases from V and 6 from J, leaving 6 bases between them. The specimen comprised PBMCs from blood, sampled around two weeks before vaccination. The gene calls are TRBV19 and TRBJ2-7, with D unresolved. The clonotype originates from a man aged 50 to 59 who received an inactivated influenza vaccine. For the CDR3, the DNA is TGTGCCAGTAGTATAGAATCGAGCGAGCAGTACTTC. Its protein product is CASSIESSEQYF.